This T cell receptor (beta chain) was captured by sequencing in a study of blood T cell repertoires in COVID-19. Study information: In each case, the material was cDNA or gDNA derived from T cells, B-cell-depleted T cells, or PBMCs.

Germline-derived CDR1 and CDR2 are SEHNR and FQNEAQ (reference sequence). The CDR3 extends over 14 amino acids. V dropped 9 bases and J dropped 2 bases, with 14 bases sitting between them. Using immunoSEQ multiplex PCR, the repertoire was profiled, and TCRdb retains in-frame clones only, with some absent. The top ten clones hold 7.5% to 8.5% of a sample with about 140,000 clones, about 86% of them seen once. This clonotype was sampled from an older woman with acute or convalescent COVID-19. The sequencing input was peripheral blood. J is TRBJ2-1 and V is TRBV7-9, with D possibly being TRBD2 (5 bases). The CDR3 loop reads CASGPPGTYNEQFF. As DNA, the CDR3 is TGTGCCAGTGGACCCCCGGGGACCTACAATGAGCAGTTCTTC.